This is a list of T cell receptor beta chains from one sample in a study of T cells after yellow fever vaccination. TCRdb recomputed calls from the 5' RACE reads with MiXCR, one row per CDR3 protein. This table holds about 630,000 distinct CDR3 sequences, 12% found once. The specimen was PBMCs, collected on the day of the yellow fever booster vaccination. These receptors were obtained from a man aged 25 to 40 who received the YFV17D yellow fever vaccine. Each CDR3 is given with its conserved first and last residue. D genes are given only for firm matches. Clone size is stated in some rows and not others, as once, few, many or a class when expanded.

D gene	J gene	CDR3 length	clone size	V gene	CDR3 DNA	CDR3 protein
NA	TRBJ1-1	15	few	TRBV13	TGTGCCAGCAGCTCCCGGGTAGGGGCTTTGTCTGAAGCTTTCTTT	CASSSRVGALSEAFF
NA	TRBJ2-3	14	NA	TRBV5-1	TGCGCCAGCGGATCAGGACAAATCACAGATACGCAGTATTTT	CASGSGQITDTQYF
NA	TRBJ1-6	16	NA	TRBV13	TGTGCCAGCAGCTTAGACAGGAGCTCCTATAATTCACCCCTCCACTTT	CASSLDRSSYNSPLHF
NA	TRBJ1-5	14	few	TRBV27	TGTGCCAGCAGTTTTGGGTCGGAGGGTCAGCCCCAGCATTTT	CASSFGSEGQPQHF
NA	TRBJ1-1	13	few	TRBV20-1	TGCAGTGCTAGCAGGGGAGAACAGCTGGGAGCTTTCTTT	CSASRGEQLGAFF
NA	TRBJ1-4	16	many	TRBV28	TGTGCCAGCAGTGAACTTGGAGGGGTATCTAATGAAAAACTGTTTTTT	CASSELGGVSNEKLFF
NA	TRBJ2-1	10	NA	TRBV20-1	TGCAGGCAGGAGCTTGGTGAGCAGTTCTTC	CRQELGEQFF
TRBD1	TRBJ1-1	16	few	TRBV5-1	TGCGCCAGCAGCTTGGTCCCACAGGGGCTTAACACTGAAGCTTTCTTT	CASSLVPQGLNTEAFF
TRBD1	TRBJ2-1	16	few	TRBV5-5	TGTGCCAGCAGCTTGGGTTCGGGACAGGGGGCGTTAGAGCAGTTCTTC	CASSLGSGQGALEQFF
NA	TRBJ2-5	12	NA	TRBV10-2	TGCGCCAGCAGAGGGCCGAGGGAGACCCAGTACTTC	CASRGPRETQYF
TRBD1	TRBJ1-5	17	NA	TRBV25-1	TGTGCCAGCAGTGACACAGGGGGCTCGGGAAGCAATCAGCCCCAGCATTTT	CASSDTGGSGSNQPQHF
TRBD2	TRBJ2-5	15	NA	TRBV5-4	TGTGCCAGCAGATATCTGGGGGGGTCCCAAGAGACCCAGTACTTC	CASRYLGGSQETQYF
NA	TRBJ1-5	15	NA	TRBV6-1	TGTGCCAGCAGTGAGGACAGCATGGGGTATCAGCCCCAGCATTTT	CASSEDSMGYQPQHF
NA	TRBJ2-7	15	few	TRBV5-1	TGCGCCAGCAGCAAAGCCCGAGTTGACGGCTACGAGCAGTACTTC	CASSKARVDGYEQYF
NA	TRBJ1-2	14	NA	TRBV24-1	TGTGCCACCAGTGATTCCCACCTCGGGTTTGGCTACACCTTC	CATSDSHLGFGYTF
NA	TRBJ2-4	14	NA	TRBV6-1	TGTGCCAGCAGGGACCGGGCCCAGTTTAACATTCAGTACTTC	CASRDRAQFNIQYF
TRBD1	TRBJ2-7	15	few	TRBV7-2	TGTGCCAGCAGCTCCAGGGGGCCGGCAACCTACGAGCAGTACTTC	CASSSRGPATYEQYF
NA	TRBJ2-7	13	few	TRBV5-1	TGCGCCAGCAGCCTGCGGCCCGACTACGAGCAGTACTTC	CASSLRPDYEQYF
TRBD1	TRBJ2-5	15	few	TRBV7-2	TGTGCCAGCAGCTTGCAGGGGGCGCGAGGCGAGACCCAGTACTTC	CASSLQGARGETQYF
NA	TRBJ1-5	14	few	TRBV18	TGTGCCAGCTCATACAGGGAGGCGGATCAGCCCCAGCATTTT	CASSYREADQPQHF
TRBD2	TRBJ2-1	17	NA	TRBV7-2	TGTGCCAGCAGCACTTATCTAGCGGGAGACCGTTACAATGAGCAGTTCTTC	CASSTYLAGDRYNEQFF
NA	TRBJ2-2	15	NA	TRBV12-3/TRBV12-4	TGTGCCAGCAGTCGCAGGGGGGAGAACACCGGGGAGCTGTTTTTT	CASSRRGENTGELFF
NA	TRBJ2-5	14	NA	TRBV12-3/TRBV12-4	TGTGCCAGCAGTCGCACAGGGTACAATTTGCCCCAGTACTTC	CASSRTGYNLPQYF
NA	TRBJ1-6	12	NA	TRBV27	TGTGCCAGCAGTTTATATAATTCACCCCTCCACTTT	CASSLYNSPLHF
NA	TRBJ1-5	15	few	TRBV19	TGTGCCAGTACCCCTGCGGGGGCCGGCAATCAGCCCCAGCATTTT	CASTPAGAGNQPQHF
TRBD1	TRBJ2-1	18	few	TRBV6-1	TGTGCCAGCAGGGAACCTGCTAAACAGGGGACATCCTACAATGAGCAGTTCTTC	CASREPAKQGTSYNEQFF
NA	TRBJ2-1	22	few	TRBV4-1	TGCGCCAGCAGCCAAGAATTCGCAGGGGGCGGATCGGGAGGGCCGCTAGGGAATGAGCAGTTCTTC	CASSQEFAGGGSGGPLGNEQFF
NA	TRBJ2-7	14	NA	TRBV7-8	TGTGCCAGCAGCTTAGCAGGGGCCGAGAACGAGCAGTACTTC	CASSLAGAENEQYF
NA	TRBJ2-4	15	few	TRBV29-1	TGCAGCGTCGTACAGGTGGTGGGAGCCAAAAACATTCAGTACTTC	CSVVQVVGAKNIQYF
TRBD1	TRBJ2-1	14	many	TRBV5-1	TGCGCCAGCAGCTTGCTGACAGGGATCAATGAGCAGTTCTTC	CASSLLTGINEQFF
TRBD2	TRBJ2-1	15	few	TRBV5-1	TGCGCCAGCAGCCGGGGGGGGTCCGATCGCAATGAGCAGTTCTTC	CASSRGGSDRNEQFF
TRBD1	TRBJ2-6	18	once	TRBV5-1	TGCGCCAGCAGCCGAACAGGGGGCGAGGGATCTGGGGCCAACGTCCTGACTTTC	CASSRTGGEGSGANVLTF
NA	TRBJ2-7	14	few	TRBV12-3/TRBV12-4	TGTGCCAGCAGTTTAAGGCCCGGGGAAGTAGGGCAGTACTTC	CASSLRPGEVGQYF
NA	TRBJ2-5	13	NA	TRBV3-1	TGTGCCAGCAGCCAAGATCGCGAAACGACCCAGTACTTC	CASSQDRETTQYF
NA	TRBJ1-1	13	NA	TRBV29-1	TGCAGCGCTGACGACACAGGGAACACTGAAGCTTTCTTT	CSADDTGNTEAFF
NA	TRBJ2-3	14	NA	TRBV19	TGTGCCAGTAGTATCCCACGGGACGGAGATACGCAGTATTTT	CASSIPRDGDTQYF
NA	TRBJ2-1	17	few	TRBV4-3	TGCGCCAGCAGCCAAGATAGAGAGCTTGGGAGCTACAATGAGCAGTTCTTC	CASSQDRELGSYNEQFF
TRBD2	TRBJ2-7	16	NA	TRBV18	TGTGCCAGCTCACCCTCGTCCCGGGGAGGGCCCTACGAGCAGTACTTC	CASSPSSRGGPYEQYF
NA	TRBJ1-3	15	NA	TRBV10-3	TGTGCCATCAGTCCGACAGGCAGCTCTGGAAACACCATATATTTT	CAISPTGSSGNTIYF
NA	TRBJ2-7	15	NA	TRBV6-2/TRBV6-3	TGTGCCAGCAACCACCTTCGGGACAATTCCTACGAGCAGTACTTC	CASNHLRDNSYEQYF
NA	TRBJ2-3	14	few	TRBV4-2	TGTGCCAGCAGCCTTCCCGCCACGGGGGATACGCAGTATTTT	CASSLPATGDTQYF
TRBD2	TRBJ2-7	15	many	TRBV29-1	TGCAGCGTTGGGGGTATCGGGGGGAGCTCCTACGAGCAGTACTTC	CSVGGIGGSSYEQYF
TRBD1	TRBJ2-7	15	many	TRBV5-4	TGTGCCAGCAGTCGCTCCGGGACAGGGGGCCGCGAGCAGTACTTC	CASSRSGTGGREQYF
TRBD1	TRBJ1-5	16	few	TRBV7-6	TGTGCCAGCAGCCCGACCCCTGACAGGGGAAGTGGGCCCCAGCATTTT	CASSPTPDRGSGPQHF
NA	TRBJ1-1	14	many	TRBV18	TGTGCCAGCTCACCAAGGTCAAGAAACACTGAAGCTTTCTTT	CASSPRSRNTEAFF
TRBD1	TRBJ1-4	16	NA	TRBV14	TGTGCCAGCAGCCAGGAAAGAGACAGGGCTGTCGGAAAACTGTTTTTT	CASSQERDRAVGKLFF
TRBD2	TRBJ2-1	13	NA	TRBV29-1	TGCAGCGCTGGACTAGCTCCTGCGGGGGAGCAGTTCTTC	CSAGLAPAGEQFF
NA	TRBJ2-2	13	NA	TRBV5-1	TGCGCCAGCAAACCAGGTGGCCCCGGGGAGCTGTTTTTT	CASKPGGPGELFF
NA	TRBJ2-1	15	few	TRBV7-2	TGTGCCAGCAGCTTAGTCAGCCCCCTAGATAATGAGCAGTTCTTC	CASSLVSPLDNEQFF
TRBD1	TRBJ2-7	13	few	TRBV27	TGTGCCAGCAGTCCAGGGGGTATTTGGGAGCAGTACTTC	CASSPGGIWEQYF
NA	TRBJ1-1	13	NA	TRBV21-1	TGTGCCAGCACCGGACAGGCGAACACTGAAGCTTTCTTT	CASTGQANTEAFF
TRBD1	TRBJ2-7	15	NA	TRBV20-1	TGCAGTGCTAGAGATCCGGGGACAGGGGGTTTTGAGCAGTACTTC	CSARDPGTGGFEQYF
TRBD1	TRBJ2-2	15	many	TRBV29-1	TGCAGCGTCCCCCGGGACAGGGTGAACACCGGGGAGCTGTTTTTT	CSVPRDRVNTGELFF
TRBD2	TRBJ2-1	15	NA	TRBV9	TGTGCCAGCAGCGTAAGACTAGCGCAGTACAATGAGCAGTTCTTC	CASSVRLAQYNEQFF